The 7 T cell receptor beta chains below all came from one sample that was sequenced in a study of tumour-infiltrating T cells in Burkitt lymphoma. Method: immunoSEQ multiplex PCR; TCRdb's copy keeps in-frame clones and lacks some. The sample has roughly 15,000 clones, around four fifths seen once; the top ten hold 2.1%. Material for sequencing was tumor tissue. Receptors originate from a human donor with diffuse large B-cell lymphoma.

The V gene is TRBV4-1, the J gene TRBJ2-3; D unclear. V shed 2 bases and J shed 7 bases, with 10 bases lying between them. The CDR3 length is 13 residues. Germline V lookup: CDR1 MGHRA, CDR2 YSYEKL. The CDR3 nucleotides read TGCGCCAGCAGCCAAAGACTTGCAAATACGCAGTATTTT. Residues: CASSQRLANTQYF.

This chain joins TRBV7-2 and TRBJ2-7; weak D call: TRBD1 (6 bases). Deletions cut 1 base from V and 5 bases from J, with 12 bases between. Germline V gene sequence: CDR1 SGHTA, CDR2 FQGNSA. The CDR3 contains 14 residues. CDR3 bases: TGTGCCAGCAGCTTAGAGTGGACAGCTAACGAGCAGTACTTC. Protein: CASSLEWTANEQYF.

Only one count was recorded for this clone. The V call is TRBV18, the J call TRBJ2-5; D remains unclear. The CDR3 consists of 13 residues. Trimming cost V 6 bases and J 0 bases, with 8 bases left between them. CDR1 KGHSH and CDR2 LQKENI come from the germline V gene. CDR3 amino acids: CASSVKYQETQYF. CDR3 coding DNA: TGTGCCAGCTCCGTGAAGTACCAAGAGACCCAGTACTTC.

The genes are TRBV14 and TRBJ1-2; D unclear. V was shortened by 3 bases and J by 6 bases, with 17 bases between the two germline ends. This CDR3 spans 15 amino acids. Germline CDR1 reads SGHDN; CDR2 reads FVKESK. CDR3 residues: CASSQTLNRPDGYTF. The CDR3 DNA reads TGTGCCAGCAGCCAGACGTTGAATCGCCCGGATGGCTACACCTTC.

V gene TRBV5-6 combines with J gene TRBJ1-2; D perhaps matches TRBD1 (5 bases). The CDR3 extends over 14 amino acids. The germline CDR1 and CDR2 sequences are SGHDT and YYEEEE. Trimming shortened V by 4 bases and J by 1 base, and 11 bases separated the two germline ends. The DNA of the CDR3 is TGTGCCAGCAGCCTAGGGGCGTTTAACTATGGCTACACCTTC. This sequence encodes CASSLGAFNYGYTF.

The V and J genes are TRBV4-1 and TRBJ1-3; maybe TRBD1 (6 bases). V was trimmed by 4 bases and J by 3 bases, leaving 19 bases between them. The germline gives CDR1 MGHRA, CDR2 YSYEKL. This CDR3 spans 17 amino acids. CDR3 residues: CASSLQFWGASGNTIYF. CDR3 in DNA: TGCGCCAGCAGCCTACAATTCTGGGGGGCTAGTGGAAACACCATATATTTT.

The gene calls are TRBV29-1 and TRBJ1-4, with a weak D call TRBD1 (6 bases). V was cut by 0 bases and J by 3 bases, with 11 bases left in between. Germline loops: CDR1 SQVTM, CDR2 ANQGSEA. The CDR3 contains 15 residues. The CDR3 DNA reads TGCAGCGTTGAAGATTCGGGGGGCTCTAATGAAAAACTGTTTTTT. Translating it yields CSVEDSGGSNEKLFF.